These T cell receptor beta chains were read from a single sample in a study of cytomegalovirus exposure and HLA in healthy donors. Assay: immunoSEQ multiplex PCR; the TCRdb copy retains only in-frame clones and omits some. This repertoire shows about 140,000 clones, roughly 77% found once; its top ten account for over 3%. Material for sequencing was PBMCs. The receptors were gathered from a female donor in good health and CMV-seronegative. Both conserved end residues are part of each CDR3. A D gene is named only where the DNA matches it firmly. Size values are once, few and many counts, or a class for expanded clones, and some rows have none.

v_gene	abundance	d_gene	j_gene	CDR3aa	CDR3nt
TRBV30	.	TRBD1	TRBJ1-2	CAWGTGYGYTF	TGTGCCTGGGGGACAGGCTATGGCTACACCTTC
TRBV15	.	TRBD2	TRBJ2-7	CATSGGLLYYEQYF	TGTGCCACCAGCGGGGGACTATTATACTACGAGCAGTACTTC
TRBV13	.	.	TRBJ2-7	CASSLRTGGEQYF	TGTGCCAGCAGCTTACGGACAGGAGGGGAGCAGTACTTC
TRBV4-1	.	.	TRBJ1-4	CASSLTGMNEKLFF	TGCGCCAGCAGCCTTACAGGGATGAACGAAAAACTGTTTTTT
TRBV9	.	TRBD2	TRBJ2-1	CASSASGSVHNEQFF	TGTGCCAGCAGCGCTAGCGGGAGTGTCCACAATGAGCAGTTCTTC
TRBV9	.	TRBD1	TRBJ2-7	CASSIGTGPYEQYF	TGTGCCAGCAGCATCGGGACAGGGCCCTACGAGCAGTACTTC
TRBV7-3	once	.	TRBJ2-7	CASSLDRSSEQYF	TGTGCCAGCAGCTTAGACAGGTCCTCCGAGCAGTACTTC
TRBV19	.	.	TRBJ1-1	CASSISVDTEAFF	TGTGCCAGTAGTATTAGTGTGGACACTGAAGCTTTCTTT
TRBV5-6	few	.	TRBJ1-4	CASSFLGTNEKLFF	TGTGCCAGCAGCTTTCTCGGGACTAATGAAAAACTGTTTTTT
TRBV6-6	.	.	TRBJ1-5	CASSGQTYDQPQHF	TGTGCCAGCAGCGGACAGACCTACGATCAGCCCCAGCATTTT
TRBV9	few	.	TRBJ1-1	CASSVSGGSTEAFF	TGTGCCAGCAGCGTATCCGGGGGGTCCACTGAAGCTTTCTTT
TRBV7-9	.	TRBD1	TRBJ2-7	CASSTYRDRFFYEQYF	TGTGCCAGCAGCACCTACCGGGACAGGTTCTTCTACGAGCAGTACTTC
TRBV9	.	.	TRBJ2-3	CASSPGETDTQYF	TGTGCCAGCAGCCCGGGGGAGACAGATACGCAGTATTTT
TRBV30	.	TRBD2	TRBJ2-7	CAWSVGLAGKLYEQYF	TGTGCCTGGAGTGTAGGGTTAGCGGGAAAACTCTACGAGCAGTACTTC
TRBV10-3	.	TRBD1	TRBJ1-2	CAISPGQGRGANYGYTF	TGTGCCATCAGCCCGGGACAGGGAAGGGGGGCCAACTATGGCTACACCTTC
TRBV30	.	TRBD1	TRBJ1-2	CAWTTGGGYTF	TGTGCCTGGACTACAGGGGGCGGCTACACCTTC
TRBV5-4	.	.	TRBJ1-2	CASSLQGVKGYTF	TGTGCCAGCAGCTTGCAGGGTGTTAAAGGCTACACCTTC
TRBV12-5	.	.	TRBJ2-3	CAIGGSTDTQYF	TGTGCTATCGGAGGAAGCACAGATACGCAGTATTTT
TRBV5-4	.	TRBD2	TRBJ2-2	CASSLRGGAIGELFF	TGTGCCAGCAGCTTGCGCGGGGGGGCCATCGGGGAGCTGTTTTTT
TRBV6-5	.	.	TRBJ2-7	CASSYLTRGRYEQYF	TGTGCCAGCAGTTACCTGACTAGGGGTCGCTACGAGCAGTACTTC
TRBV5-1	.	TRBD1	TRBJ2-5	CASSLGRGTGKQETQYF	TGCGCCAGCAGCTTGGGTCGCGGGACAGGGAAGCAAGAGACCCAGTACTTC
TRBV7-8	.	.	TRBJ2-7	CASSLGTRTEQYF	TGTGCCAGCAGCTTAGGGACTCGTACCGAGCAGTACTTC
TRBV9	.	TRBD1	TRBJ1-3	CASSDDRASSGNTIYF	TGTGCCAGCAGCGACGACAGGGCGAGCTCTGGAAACACCATATATTTT
TRBV2	.	.	TRBJ1-5	CASALFQGTGQPQHF	TGTGCCAGCGCCTTATTCCAGGGGACCGGTCAGCCCCAGCATTTT
TRBV29-1	.	.	TRBJ2-1	CSVGADNYNEQFF	TGCAGCGTTGGTGCGGACAACTACAATGAGCAGTTCTTC
TRBV6-5	.	.	TRBJ1-2	CASSYENGYTF	TGTGCCAGCAGTTATGAGAATGGCTACACCTTC
TRBV18	.	TRBD2	TRBJ2-7	CASSPPVAGGFYEQYF	TGTGCCAGCTCACCACCCGTAGCGGGGGGATTCTACGAGCAGTACTTC
TRBV9	.	.	TRBJ2-5	CASSLRYGQYQETQYF	TGTGCCAGCAGCCTCCGTTATGGACAGTACCAAGAGACCCAGTACTTC
TRBV11-3	.	.	TRBJ1-1	CASSPTSTRAFF	TGTGCCAGCAGCCCTACCAGTACGAGGGCTTTCTTT
TRBV18	.	TRBD2	TRBJ2-3	CASSPIAGVRGDTQYF	TGTGCCAGCTCACCAATAGCGGGGGTCCGGGGCGATACGCAGTATTTT
TRBV5-4	.	TRBD1	TRBJ2-7	CASSAGTGWYEQYF	TGTGCCAGCAGCGCCGGGACAGGGTGGTACGAGCAGTACTTC
TRBV19	.	.	TRBJ1-5	CASSMGLWGRILNQPQHF	TGTGCCAGTAGTATGGGTCTGTGGGGGAGGATTTTAAATCAGCCCCAGCATTTT
TRBV5-4	.	.	TRBJ1-2	CASSSPGAGNYGYTF	TGTGCCAGCAGCTCGCCCGGGGCGGGGAACTATGGCTACACCTTC
TRBV6-5	.	TRBD1	TRBJ1-1	CASSYSQGARTEAFF	TGTGCCAGCAGTTACTCGCAGGGGGCGCGGACTGAAGCTTTCTTT
TRBV20-1	.	.	TRBJ2-7	CSARNLDQQYF	TGCAGTGCCCGAAACCTAGATCAGCAGTACTTC
TRBV15	.	TRBD1	TRBJ2-1	CATSRDSYRGLNEQFF	TGTGCCACCAGCAGAGATTCGTACAGGGGGCTAAATGAGCAGTTCTTC
TRBV21-1	.	.	TRBJ2-3	CASSTQSWTDTQYF	TGTGCCAGCAGCACCCAAAGCTGGACAGATACGCAGTATTTT
TRBV12-5	.	TRBD1	TRBJ2-1	CASGSDRANEQFF	TGTGCTAGTGGTTCAGACAGGGCGAATGAGCAGTTCTTC
TRBV19	.	TRBD1	TRBJ1-1	CASSARDRDTEAFF	TGTGCCAGTAGTGCCCGGGACAGGGACACTGAAGCTTTCTTT
TRBV6-5	.	.	TRBJ2-7	CASRHRWDTTYEQYF	TGTGCCAGCAGACACCGGTGGGACACAACCTACGAGCAGTACTTC
TRBV6-6	.	.	TRBJ2-7	CASSYYFTGLREQYF	TGTGCCAGCAGTTACTACTTTACAGGGTTACGGGAGCAGTACTTC
TRBV29-1	few	TRBD2	TRBJ2-3	CSVESGTSGGTGTDTQYF	TGCAGCGTTGAATCGGGGACTAGCGGGGGGACGGGCACAGATACGCAGTATTTT
TRBV11-2	.	.	TRBJ2-1	CASSSSDSYNEQFF	TGTGCCAGCAGCTCTTCGGACAGTTACAATGAGCAGTTCTTC
TRBV14	.	.	TRBJ2-1	CASSQLSLRRYSYNEQFF	TGTGCCAGCAGCCAGCTGTCGCTACGGCGGTATTCCTACAATGAGCAGTTCTTC
TRBV5-1	.	.	TRBJ2-2	CASTEGGWSGELFF	TGCGCCAGCACCGAGGGCGGTTGGTCCGGGGAGCTGTTTTTT
TRBV5-5	.	TRBD1	TRBJ1-2	CASSYGTVANYGYTF	TGTGCCAGCAGCTATGGGACAGTAGCTAACTATGGCTACACCTTC